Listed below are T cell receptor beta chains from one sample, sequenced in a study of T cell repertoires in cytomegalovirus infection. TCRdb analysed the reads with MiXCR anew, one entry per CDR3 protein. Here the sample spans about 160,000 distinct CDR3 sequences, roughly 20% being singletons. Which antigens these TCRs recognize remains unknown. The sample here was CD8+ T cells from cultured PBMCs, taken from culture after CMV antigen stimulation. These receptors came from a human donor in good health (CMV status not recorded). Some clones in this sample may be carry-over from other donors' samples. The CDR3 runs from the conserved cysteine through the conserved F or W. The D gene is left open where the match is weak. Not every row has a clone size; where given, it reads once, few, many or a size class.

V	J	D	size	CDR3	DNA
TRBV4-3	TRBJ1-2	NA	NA	CASSQGQRFIGGYTF	TGCGCCAGCAGCCAAGGACAACGATTCATAGGGGGCTACACCTTC
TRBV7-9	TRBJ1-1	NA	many	CASSSPQGRNTEAFF	TGTGCCAGCAGCAGCCCCCAGGGGAGGAACACTGAAGCTTTCTTT
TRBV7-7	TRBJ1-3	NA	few	CASSPDSLSGNTIYF	TGTGCTAGCAGCCCGGACAGTCTCTCTGGAAACACCATATATTTT
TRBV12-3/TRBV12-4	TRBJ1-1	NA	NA	CASSRTVSMNTEAFF	TGTGCCAGTAGCAGGACAGTTAGTATGAACACTGAAGCTTTCTTT
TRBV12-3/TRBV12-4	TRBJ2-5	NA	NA	CASRSGKETQYF	TGTGCCAGCAGATCGGGGAAAGAGACCCAGTACTTC
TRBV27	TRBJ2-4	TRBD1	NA	CASSFGQGDIQYF	TGTGCCAGCAGTTTCGGACAGGGGGACATTCAGTACTTC
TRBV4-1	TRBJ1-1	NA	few	CASSQDQRNTEAFF	TGCGCCAGCAGCCAAGATCAGCGGAACACTGAAGCTTTCTTT
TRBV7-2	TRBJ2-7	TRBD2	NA	CASSLRGVVGFDEQYF	TGTGCCAGCAGCCTTCGGGGGGTAGTAGGGTTCGACGAGCAGTACTTC
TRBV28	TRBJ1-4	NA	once	CASSSNVGFGGSEKLFF	TGTGCCAGCAGTTCGAACGTGGGTTTCGGAGGGAGTGAAAAACTGTTTTTT
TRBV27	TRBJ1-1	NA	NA	CASSLGIGTEAFF	TGTGCCAGCAGTTTAGGGATAGGCACTGAAGCTTTCTTT
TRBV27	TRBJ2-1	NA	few	CASSYPGTHNEQFF	TGTGCCAGCAGTTATCCAGGGACCCACAATGAGCAGTTCTTC
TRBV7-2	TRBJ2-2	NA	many	CASSLNLARAKNTGELFF	TGTGCCAGCAGCTTAAATTTGGCTCGGGCCAAAAACACCGGGGAGCTGTTTTTT
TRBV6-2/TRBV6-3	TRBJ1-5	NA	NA	CASRIGPNQPQHF	TGTGCCAGCAGGATCGGGCCAAATCAGCCCCAGCATTTT
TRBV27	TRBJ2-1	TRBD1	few	CASRSGTGVGNEQFF	TGTGCCAGCAGATCCGGGACAGGGGTGGGGAATGAGCAGTTCTTC
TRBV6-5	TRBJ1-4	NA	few	CASRERGEKLFF	TGTGCCAGCAGGGAGCGCGGGGAAAAACTGTTTTTT